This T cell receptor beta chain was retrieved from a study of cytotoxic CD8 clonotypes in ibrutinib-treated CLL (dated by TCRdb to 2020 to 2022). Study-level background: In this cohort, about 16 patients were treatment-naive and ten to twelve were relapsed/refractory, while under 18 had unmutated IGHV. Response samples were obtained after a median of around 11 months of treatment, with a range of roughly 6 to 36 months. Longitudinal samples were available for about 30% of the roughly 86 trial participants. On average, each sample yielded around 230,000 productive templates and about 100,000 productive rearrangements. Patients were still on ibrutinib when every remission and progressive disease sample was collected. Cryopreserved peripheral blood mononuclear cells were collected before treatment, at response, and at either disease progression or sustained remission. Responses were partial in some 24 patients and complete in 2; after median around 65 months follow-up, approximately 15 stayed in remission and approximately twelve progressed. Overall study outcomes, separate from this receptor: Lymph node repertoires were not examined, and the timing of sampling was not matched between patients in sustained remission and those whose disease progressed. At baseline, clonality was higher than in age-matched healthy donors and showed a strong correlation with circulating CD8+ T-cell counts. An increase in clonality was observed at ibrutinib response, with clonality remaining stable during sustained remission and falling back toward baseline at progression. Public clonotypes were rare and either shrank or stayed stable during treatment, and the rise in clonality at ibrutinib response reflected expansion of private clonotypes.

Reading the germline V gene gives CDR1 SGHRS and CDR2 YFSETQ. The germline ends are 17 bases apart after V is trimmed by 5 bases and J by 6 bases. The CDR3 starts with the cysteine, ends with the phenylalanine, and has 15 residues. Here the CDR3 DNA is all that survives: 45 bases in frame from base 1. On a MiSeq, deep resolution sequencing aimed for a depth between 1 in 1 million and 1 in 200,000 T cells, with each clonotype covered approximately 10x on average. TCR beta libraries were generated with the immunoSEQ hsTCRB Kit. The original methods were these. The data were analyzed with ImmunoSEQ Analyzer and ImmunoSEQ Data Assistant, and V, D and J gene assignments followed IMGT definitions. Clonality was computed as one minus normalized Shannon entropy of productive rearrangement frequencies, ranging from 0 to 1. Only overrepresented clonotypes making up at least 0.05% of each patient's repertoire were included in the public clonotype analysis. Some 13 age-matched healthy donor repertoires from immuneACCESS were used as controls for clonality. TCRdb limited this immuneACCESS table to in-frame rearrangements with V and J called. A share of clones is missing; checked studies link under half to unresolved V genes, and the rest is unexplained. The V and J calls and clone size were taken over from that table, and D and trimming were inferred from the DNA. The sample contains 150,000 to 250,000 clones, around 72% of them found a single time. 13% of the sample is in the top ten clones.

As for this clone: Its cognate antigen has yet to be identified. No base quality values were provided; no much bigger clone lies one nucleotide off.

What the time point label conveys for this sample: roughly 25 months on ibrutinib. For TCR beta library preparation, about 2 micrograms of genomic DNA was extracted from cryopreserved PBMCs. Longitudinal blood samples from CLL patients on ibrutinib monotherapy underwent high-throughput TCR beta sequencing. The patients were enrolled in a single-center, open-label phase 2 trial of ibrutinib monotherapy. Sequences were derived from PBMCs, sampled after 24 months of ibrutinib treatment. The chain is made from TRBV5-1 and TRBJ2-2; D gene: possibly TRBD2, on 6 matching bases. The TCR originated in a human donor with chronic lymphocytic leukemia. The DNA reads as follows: TGCGCCAGCAGTCGGGAGATCACGAGGGCCGGGGAGCTGTTTTTT. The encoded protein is CASSREITRAGELFF.